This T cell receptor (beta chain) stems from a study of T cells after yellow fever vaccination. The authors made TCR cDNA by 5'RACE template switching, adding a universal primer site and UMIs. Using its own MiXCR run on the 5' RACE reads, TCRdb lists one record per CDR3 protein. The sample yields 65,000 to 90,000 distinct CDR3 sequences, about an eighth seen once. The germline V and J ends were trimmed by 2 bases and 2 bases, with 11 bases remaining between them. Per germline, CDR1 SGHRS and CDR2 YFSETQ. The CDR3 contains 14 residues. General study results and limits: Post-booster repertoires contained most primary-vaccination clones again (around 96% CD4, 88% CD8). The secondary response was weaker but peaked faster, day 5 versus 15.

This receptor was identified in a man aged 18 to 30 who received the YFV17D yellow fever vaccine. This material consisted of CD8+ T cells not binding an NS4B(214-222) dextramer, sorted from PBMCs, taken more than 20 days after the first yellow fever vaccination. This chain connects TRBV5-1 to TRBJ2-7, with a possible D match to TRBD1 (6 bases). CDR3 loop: CASSFTTGTYEQYF. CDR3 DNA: TGCGCCAGCAGCTTTACGACAGGAACCTACGAGCAGTACTTC.